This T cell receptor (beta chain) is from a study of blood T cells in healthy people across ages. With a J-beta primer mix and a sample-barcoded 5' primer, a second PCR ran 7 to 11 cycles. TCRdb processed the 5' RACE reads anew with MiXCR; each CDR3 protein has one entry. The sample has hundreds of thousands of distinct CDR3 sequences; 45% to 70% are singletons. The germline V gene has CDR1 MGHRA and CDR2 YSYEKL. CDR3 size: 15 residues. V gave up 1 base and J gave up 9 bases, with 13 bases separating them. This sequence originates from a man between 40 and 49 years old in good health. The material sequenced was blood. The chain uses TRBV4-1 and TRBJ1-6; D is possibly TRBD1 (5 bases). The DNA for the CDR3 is TGCGCCAGCAGCCAAGGTGAACAGGCCGCTTCACCCCTCCACTTT. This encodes CASSQGEQAASPLHF.